One and the same sample provided the 20 T cell receptor beta chains below, sequenced in a study of T cells in Graves' hyperthyroidism and ophthalmopathy. Template material for amplifying TCR beta CDR3 regions consisted of RNA transcripts. Primed by the HTBI set, a first-round RT-PCR was run on the TCR CDR3. TCRdb reprocessed the multiplex PCR reads via MiXCR and lists one record per CDR3 protein. In the table there are some 380,000 distinct CDR3 sequences, roughly 13% of which are singletons. The sample was blood. These receptors were collected from a young man with Graves' hyperthyroidism that later progressed to Graves' ophthalmopathy.

This clonotype was observed at least ten times. The V gene is TRBV27, the J gene TRBJ1-1; D remains unclear. The CDR3 is 13 amino acids. Germline loops: CDR1 MNHEY, CDR2 SMNVEV (reference sequence). V was trimmed by 6 bases and J by 4 bases, leaving 12 bases between them. CDR3 nucleotide sequence: TGTGCCAGCAGCCTTACGGTAGCCACTGAAGCTTTCTTT. Translating it yields CASSLTVATEAFF.

This chain uses TRBV20-1 with TRBJ2-5; a weak D match, TRBD1 (5 bases). From germline, CDR1 is DFQATT and CDR2 SNEGSKA (reference sequence). This CDR3 contains 15 residues. V dropped 6 bases and J dropped 1 base, with 18 bases sitting between them. In nucleotides, the CDR3 is TGCAGTGCCCCCCCCCCCTTGGACATCCAAGAGACCCAGTACTTC. Translated, it gives CSAPPPLDIQETQYF.

This clonotype was picked up many times. The rearrangement links TRBV20-1 to TRBJ1-1; D unclear. Trimming cost V 1 base and J 1 base, with 13 bases left between them. Germline assignment: CDR1 DFQATT and CDR2 SNEGSKA (reference sequence). The CDR3 runs 15 residues. The CDR3 DNA sequence: TGCAGTGCTAGAGCCTTCTGGCAGAAGAACACTGAAGCTTTCTTT. Residues: CSARAFWQKNTEAFF.

This clonotype is classed as medium-sized. The rearrangement uses TRBV2 and TRBJ1-4; TRBD1 aligns across 7 bases. The trim removed 4 bases at V and 2 bases at J, leaving 7 bases unmatched. Looked up from germline, CDR1 is SNHLY and CDR2 is FYNNEI. The CDR3 runs to 16 residues. Here the CDR3 DNA reads TGTGCCAGCAGTGCCCGACAGGGAGGTACTAATGAAAAACTGTTTTTT. It codes for CASSARQGGTNEKLFF.

Of note for this clonotype: A single base separates this from a much larger clone, so it may be a read error. The chain has TRBV7-9 and TRBJ1-5, with unresolved D. This CDR3 spans 13 amino acids. V was shortened by 1 base and J by 9 bases, with 10 bases between the two germline ends. Germline CDR1 is SEHNR and CDR2 is FQNEAQ (reference sequence). CDR3 DNA: TGTGCCAGCAGCTTAGGGACTATGCGGCCCCAGCATTTT. This codes for CASSLGTMRPQHF.

This clonotype was seen more than once but under ten times. The V call is TRBV29-1, the J call TRBJ1-1, with 8 bases lining up with TRBD1. V dropped 4 bases and J dropped 6; count of bases not matched to a gene: 7. The germline CDR1 and CDR2 sequences are SQVTM and ANQGSEA. This CDR3 is built from 13 residues. The CDR3: CSVGIQGAAEAFF. CDR3 in DNA: TGCAGCGTTGGGATTCAGGGGGCGGCTGAAGCTTTCTTT.

In its sample, this clonotype was seen a few times. The genes are TRBV7-9 and TRBJ2-3; a possible D gene is TRBD1 (6 bases). The CDR3 is 15 amino acids. In germline, CDR1 is SEHNR, CDR2 FQNEAQ (reference sequence). The ends were cut back, 3 bases at V and 0 bases at J, with 10 bases in the middle. The CDR3 loop reads CASSFGQGSTDTQYF. The CDR3 coding sequence is TGTGCCAGCAGCTTCGGGCAGGGGAGCACAGATACGCAGTATTTT.

This clonotype has just a few counts. The chain combines TRBV28 with TRBJ2-1; a possible D gene is TRBD1 (5 bases). Trimming removed 6 bases from V and 0 bases from J, with 12 bases in between. Per germline, CDR1 MDHEN and CDR2 SYDVKM. This CDR3 region has 15 residues. The CDR3 coding sequence is TGTGCCAGCAGCAAGGACAAGAGCTCCTACAATGAGCAGTTCTTC. Translating it yields CASSKDKSSYNEQFF.

This chain links TRBV5-5 with TRBJ2-2; unclear D gene. Germline assignment: CDR1 SGHKS and CDR2 YYEKEE (reference sequence). CDR3 length equals 13 residues. Trimming pared 5 bases from V and 2 bases from J, leaving 7 bases between. CDR3 bases: TGTGCCAGCAGTGGCTATAACACCGGGGAGCTGTTTTTT. This gives the protein CASSGYNTGELFF.

This clonotype was counted a few times. The chain links TRBV2 to TRBJ2-5; TRBD2 matches 8 bases. V lost 7 bases and J lost 7; bases outside the gene matches: 11. The germline V gene encodes CDR1 SNHLY and CDR2 FYNNEI. The CDR3 length is 14 residues. The CDR3 here is CASILDGGVGTQYF. In DNA, the CDR3 is TGTGCCAGCATCCTGGACGGGGGGGTAGGGACCCAGTACTTC.

This clonotype was seen ten or more times. J is TRBJ2-7 and V is TRBV27; D may match TRBD1 or TRBD2 (6 bases each). The CDR3 consists of 14 residues. V shed 2 bases and J shed 2 bases, with 10 bases lying between them. Germline CDR1 and CDR2: MNHEY and SMNVEV (reference sequence). The DNA for the CDR3 is TGTGCCAGCAGTTTAAAGGGGGGCACCTACGAGCAGTACTTC. This translates into CASSLKGGTYEQYF.

This chain links TRBV20-1 with TRBJ1-5; 8 positions agree with TRBD1. V dropped 6 bases and J dropped 6; count of bases not matched to a gene: 16. The CDR3 extends over 16 amino acids. CDR1 and CDR2 (germline): DFQATT, SNEGSKA (reference sequence). The CDR3, as DNA: TGCAGTGCCGCAGCACTTCCCAGGGGGCTGGGTCAGCCCCAGCATTTT. The encoded protein is CSAAALPRGLGQPQHF.

This rearrangement joins TRBV28 to TRBJ2-7; TRBD2 matches 7 bases. The CDR3 covers 16 residues. Per germline, CDR1 MDHEN and CDR2 SYDVKM. With 7 bases clipped from V and 5 bases from J, the junction kept 17 bases outside the gene matches. CDR3 sequence (DNA): TGTGCCAGCAACCCTTTCTGGGGGGGATCCTTCGACGAGCAGTACTTC. Translated: CASNPFWGGSFDEQYF.

The chain has TRBV9 and TRBJ1-2; D might be TRBD1 (5 bases). Germline loops: CDR1 SGDLS, CDR2 YYNGEE. This CDR3 is built from 14 residues. V was cut by 0 bases and J by 8 bases, with 14 bases left in between. The CDR3 region has the DNA TGTGCCAGCAGCGTAGGGCAGCAGGGCAAAGGCTACACCTTC. Residues: CASSVGQQGKGYTF.

This clonotype was detected ten times or more. This sequence joins TRBV5-6 and TRBJ1-1, with D unclear. Germline values: CDR1 SGHDT, CDR2 YYEEEE. The length of the CDR3 is 14 residues. V lost 4 bases, J lost 2 bases, and 12 bases lay in between. This CDR3 is CASSLHPGNTEAFF. The CDR3 DNA sequence: TGTGCCAGCAGCCTTCACCCCGGTAACACTGAAGCTTTCTTT.

The chain uses TRBV6-5 and TRBJ2-7; 7 bases match TRBD2. V dropped 2 bases and J dropped 3; count of bases not matched to a gene: 4. Germline loops: CDR1 MNHEY, CDR2 SVGAGI. The CDR3 length is 14 residues. CDR3 sequence reads: CASSYQRGNYEQYF. The CDR3 coding sequence is TGTGCCAGCAGTTACCAGCGGGGCAACTACGAGCAGTACTTC.

This clonotype was detected ten times or more. The V gene is TRBV11-1, the J gene TRBJ2-5; D ambiguous. V lost 5 bases, J lost 0 bases, and 13 bases lay in between. CDR1 SGHAT and CDR2 FQDESV come from the germline V gene (reference sequence). The CDR3 contains 15 residues. The CDR3 DNA reads TGTGCCAGCAGCCGCGACAAAACCCACCAAGAGACCCAGTACTTC. Translated: CASSRDKTHQETQYF.

The gene calls are TRBV7-8 and TRBJ2-1, with 7 bases lining up with TRBD1. After removal of 3 bases from V and 4 bases from J, the junction contained 9 bases not matched to a gene. CDR3 length: 16 residues. Germline CDR1 reads SGHVS; CDR2 reads FQNEAQ. CDR3 sequence: CASSFWADRPYNEQFF. The CDR3 DNA follows: TGTGCCAGCAGCTTCTGGGCGGACAGGCCATACAATGAGCAGTTCTTC.

This clonotype turned up a few times. The chain is built from TRBV3-1 and TRBJ2-2, with 8 bases lining up with TRBD1. This CDR3 comprises 17 residues. V was clipped by 4 bases and J by 3 bases; unmatched bases: 10. Germline CDR1 reads LGHDT; CDR2 reads YNNKEL (reference sequence). CDR3 in DNA: TGTGCCAGCAGCCTTGACAGGGGCGTAGGCGACACCGGGGAGCTGTTTTTT. Protein product: CASSLDRGVGDTGELFF.

This clonotype was found many times. The chain employs TRBV27 and TRBJ2-1; 7 bases line up with TRBD2. CDR3 length equals 17 residues. The V segment lost 0 bases and the J segment 2 bases; nucleotides outside the gene matches: 7. Germline assignment: CDR1 MNHEY and CDR2 SMNVEV (reference sequence). The CDR3: CASSLSSAGEAYNEQFF. DNA for the CDR3: TGTGCCAGCAGTTTATCTTCCGCGGGGGAAGCCTACAATGAGCAGTTCTTC.